The following is a TCR beta chain sequence with its context. Its antigen remains unidentified. Template material for TCR beta VDJ and CDR3 profiling consisted of genomic DNA. TCRdb redid the calling of the reads with MiXCR, one entry per CDR3 protein. The table has approximately 57,000 distinct CDR3 sequences, around 60% seen once. Previously, flow cytometry had revealed CD8+CD57+ cell expansion in the patients chosen for sequencing. The data stem from a study of CD8+CD57+ T cells in acquired aplastic anemia. Looked up from germline, CDR1 is SNHLY and CDR2 is FYNNEI. The germline V and J ends were trimmed by 8 bases and 3 bases, with 13 bases remaining between them. The length of the CDR3 is 13 residues. Overall study results and limits: With respect to CD8+ Simpson's diversity, patients and controls did not differ significantly.

The clonotype originates from a human donor with aplastic anemia. Material for sequencing was sorted CD4+, CD8+, or CD8+CD57+ T cells (not recorded which) from PBMCs. The chain employs TRBV2 and TRBJ1-1, with D possibly TRBD1 on 5 matching bases. The CDR3: CASAQGSDTEAFF. Written as DNA, the CDR3 is TGTGCCAGCGCCCAGGGATCGGACACTGAAGCTTTCTTT.